Below are 19 T cell receptor beta chains sequenced from a single sample in a study of tumor T cells in aggressive B-cell lymphoma. Profiling relied on immunoSEQ multiplex PCR, and the TCRdb table lists in-frame clones only, not all of them. The sample carries about 1,000 clones, 65% to 85% recorded once. Material: tumor tissue. The receptors come from an adult with diffuse large B cell lymphoma.

The chain links TRBV4-2 to TRBJ1-1, with 8 bases aligning to TRBD1. Germline V gene lookup returns CDR1 LGHNA and CDR2 YNFKEQ. The CDR3 loop spans 15 amino acids. Trimming removed 4 bases from V and 1 base from J; junction bases left unmatched: 5. The CDR3: CASSPTDRGNTEAFF. The DNA for the CDR3 is TGTGCCAGCAGCCCCACCGACAGGGGGAACACTGAAGCTTTCTTT.

The chain uses TRBV9 and TRBJ1-4; maybe TRBD1 (5 bases). Germline CDR1 reads SGDLS; CDR2 reads YYNGEE. The V end lost 4 bases, the J end lost 5 bases, and 15 bases lay between the germline ends. CDR3 length: 15 amino acids. The CDR3 region has the DNA TGTGCCAGCAGCCCGGGACTCAATGGGAATGAAAAACTGTTTTTT. It translates to CASSPGLNGNEKLFF.

This clone has just a few counts. The genes are TRBV29-1 and TRBJ2-1, with D tentatively TRBD1 (5 bases). V shed 0 bases and J shed 3 bases, with 15 bases lying between them. Germline V gene sequence: CDR1 SQVTM, CDR2 ANQGSEA. CDR3 length: 16 residues. DNA of the CDR3: TGCAGCGTTGAAGAGTCGGGCAGGGCCCTCTACAATGAGCAGTTCTTC. Residues: CSVEESGRALYNEQFF.

The chain joins TRBV4-1 to TRBJ2-3, with 12 positions matching TRBD2. The trim removed 4 bases at V and 6 bases at J, leaving 11 bases unmatched. CDR1 and CDR2 from the germline V gene are MGHRA and YSYEKL. The CDR3 length is 17 residues. The CDR3 DNA reads TGCGCCAGCAGCCTCGAGGGAACTAGCGGGGGGCCCGATACGCAGTATTTT. This gives the protein CASSLEGTSGGPDTQYF.

V usage is TRBV27 and J usage is TRBJ2-3; D is perhaps TRBD1 (6 bases). The CDR3 covers 18 residues. The germline V gene has CDR1 MNHEY and CDR2 SMNVEV (reference sequence). V shed 2 bases and J shed 3 bases, with 21 bases lying between them. CDR3 amino acids: CASSLTPVGTWSTDTQYF. The CDR3 DNA follows: TGTGCCAGCAGTTTAACCCCTGTAGGGACATGGTCTACAGATACGCAGTATTTT.

The J gene is TRBJ1-3, the V gene TRBV4-2, with 8 positions matching TRBD1. Germline loops: CDR1 LGHNA, CDR2 YNFKEQ. Unmatched junction bases numbered 8, after V lost 3 bases and J lost 4 bases. CDR3 size: 16 residues. The CDR3 nucleotides are TGTGCCAGCAGCCACCGGACAGGGCGGGAAGGAAACACCATATATTTT. Amino acid sequence: CASSHRTGREGNTIYF.

The V and J genes are TRBV7-9 and TRBJ1-5, with 9 bases aligning to TRBD1. The V gene end was trimmed by 5 bases and the J gene end by 0 bases; junction bases not matched to a gene: 5. This CDR3 is 16 amino acids long. Germline assignment: CDR1 SEHNR and CDR2 FQNEAQ (reference sequence). The CDR3 DNA follows: TGTGCCAGCAGCCTGGGGGGACAGGGTAGCAATCAGCCCCAGCATTTT. Its protein product is CASSLGGQGSNQPQHF.

The gene calls are TRBV5-4 and TRBJ2-2; TRBD2 agrees at 12 bases. With 3 bases clipped from V and 1 base from J, the junction kept 4 bases outside the gene matches. The germline CDR1 and CDR2 sequences are SGHNT and YYREEE (reference sequence). This CDR3 is 17 amino acids long. The CDR3 is CASSSKTSGGNTGELFF. The CDR3 region has the DNA TGTGCCAGCAGCTCAAAGACTAGCGGGGGGAACACCGGGGAGCTGTTTTTT. The variable domain in full, with the rest retrieved from reference TRBV5-4 and TRBJ2-2, is ETGVTQSPTHLIKTRGQQVTLRCSSQSGHNTVSWYQQALGQGPQFIFQYYREEENGRGNFPPRFSGLQFPNYSSELNVNALELDDSALYLCASSSKTSGGNTGELFFGEGSRLTVL.

V usage is TRBV4-1 and J usage is TRBJ2-7; no clear D gene. CDR3 length: 12 residues. Germline V gives CDR1 MGHRA, CDR2 YSYEKL. Between the trimmed V and J ends, which lost 1 base and 6 bases, there was a span of 7 bases. The CDR3 reads CASSQARGEQYF. As DNA, the CDR3 is TGCGCCAGCAGCCAAGCCCGCGGCGAGCAGTACTTC.

The V gene is TRBV5-1, the J gene TRBJ2-1, with 8 nucleotides matching TRBD1. The CDR3 has 16 residues. In germline, CDR1 is SGHRS, CDR2 YFSETQ. V shed 0 bases, J shed 6 bases, and the junction held 8 bases outside the gene matches. In DNA, the CDR3 is TGCGCCAGCAGCTTGGTCGGGACAGGCCCATTCAATGAGCAGTTCTTC. Its protein product is CASSLVGTGPFNEQFF.

This chain uses TRBV6-5 with TRBJ2-7, with D maybe TRBD2 (7 bases). The CDR3 contains 15 residues. V lost 6 bases and J 3 bases, leaving 18 bases between the germline ends. Germline V gene lookup returns CDR1 MNHEY and CDR2 SVGAGI. The CDR3 spells CASRPSGTTGYEQYF. The CDR3 coding sequence is TGTGCCAGCAGACCCAGCGGGACAACGGGCTACGAGCAGTACTTC.

The chain carries TRBV4-1 and TRBJ1-2; TRBD1 agrees at 9 bases. In germline, CDR1 is MGHRA, CDR2 YSYEKL. The CDR3 totals 14 residues. Trimming cost V 4 bases and J 7 bases; bases outside gene matches: 7. The CDR3 nucleotides read TGCGCCAGCAGCCCGAGGACAGGGGAGTCTGGCTACACCTTC. Amino acid sequence: CASSPRTGESGYTF.

This sequence joins TRBV10-3 and TRBJ2-6, with 10 bases lining up with TRBD2. The CDR3 length is 19 residues. After removal of 5 bases from V and 1 base from J, the junction contained 11 bases not matched to a gene. CDR1 and CDR2 (germline): ENHRY, SYGVKD. The CDR3 region is CAISKDGVAGGSGANVLTF. CDR3 DNA: TGTGCCATCAGTAAGGATGGGGTAGCGGGAGGTTCTGGGGCCAACGTCCTGACTTTC.

The V and J genes are TRBV28 and TRBJ1-1; D call uncertain. CDR1 is MDHEN, CDR2 SYDVKM, per germline. The V gene lost 1 base and the J gene lost 4 bases, with 10 bases spanning the gap. The CDR3 totals 14 residues. Written as DNA, the CDR3 is TGTGCCAGCAGTTTATTTGACCAGCGCACTGAAGCTTTCTTT. It translates to CASSLFDQRTEAFF.

This clone appeared a few times. This chain joins TRBV2 and TRBJ2-7, with 8 positions matching TRBD2. J was trimmed by 4 bases and V by 8 bases; bases with no gene match: 16. This CDR3 has 16 amino acids. CDR1 and CDR2 (germline): SNHLY, FYNNEI. This CDR3 is CASLQTREAVLYEQYF. The CDR3 bases are TGTGCCAGCCTCCAAACGCGGGAGGCGGTCCTGTACGAGCAGTACTTC.

The chain links TRBV27 to TRBJ1-1, with 8 bases identical to TRBD1. Germline CDR1 reads MNHEY; CDR2 reads SMNVEV (reference sequence). The junction had 10 bases not matched to a gene; V was cut back by 6 bases and J by 10 bases. The length of the CDR3 is 13 residues. The CDR3 region has the DNA TGTGCCAGCAGGAGGACAGGGTTGGGTAGAGCTTTCTTT. It encodes CASRRTGLGRAFF.

This chain uses TRBV11-2 with TRBJ2-3, with TRBD1 matching over 7 bases. Germline values: CDR1 SGHAT, CDR2 FQNNGV. V shed 0 bases and J 3 bases; nucleotides not matched to a gene: 0. This CDR3 has 14 residues. The CDR3 reads CASSLEQGTDTQYF. CDR3 nucleotides: TGTGCCAGCAGCTTAGAACAGGGGACAGATACGCAGTATTTT.

J is TRBJ1-1 and V is TRBV5-1; 9 bases map to TRBD1. Per germline, CDR1 SGHRS and CDR2 YFSETQ. This CDR3 spans 14 amino acids. With 3 bases clipped from V and 4 bases from J, the junction kept 4 bases outside the gene matches. This CDR3 is CASSSTGGGTEAFF. The CDR3 DNA sequence: TGCGCCAGCAGCTCAACAGGGGGCGGCACTGAAGCTTTCTTT.

The rearrangement uses TRBV7-8 and TRBJ1-1; D ambiguous. The CDR3 is made up of 14 amino acids. Germline V gene sequence: CDR1 SGHVS, CDR2 FQNEAQ. V shed 2 bases and J shed 1 base, with 8 bases lying between them. Written as DNA, the CDR3 is TGTGCCAGCAGCTTATGGAGGTCGAACACTGAAGCTTTCTTT. It is translated as CASSLWRSNTEAFF. The full variable domain, its missing parts supplied by reference TRBV7-8 and TRBJ1-1, is GAGVSQSPRYKVAKRGQDVALRCDPISGHVSLFWYQQALGQGPEFLTYFQNEAQLDKSGLPSDRFFAERPEGSVSTLKIQRTQQEDSAVYLCASSLWRSNTEAFFGQGTRLTVV.